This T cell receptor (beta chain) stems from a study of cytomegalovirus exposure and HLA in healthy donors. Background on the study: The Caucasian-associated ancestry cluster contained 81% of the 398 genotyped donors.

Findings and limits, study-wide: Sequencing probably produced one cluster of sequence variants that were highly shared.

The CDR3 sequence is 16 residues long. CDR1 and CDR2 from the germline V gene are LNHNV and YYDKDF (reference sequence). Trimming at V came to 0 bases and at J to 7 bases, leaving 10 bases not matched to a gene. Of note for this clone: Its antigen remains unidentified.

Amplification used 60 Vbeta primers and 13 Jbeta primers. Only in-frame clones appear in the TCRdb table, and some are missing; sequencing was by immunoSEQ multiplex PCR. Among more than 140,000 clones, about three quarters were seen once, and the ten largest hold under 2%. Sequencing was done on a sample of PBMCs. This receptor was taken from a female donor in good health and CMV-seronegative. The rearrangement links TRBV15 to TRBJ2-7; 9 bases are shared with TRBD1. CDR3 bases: TGTGCCACCAGCAGAGAGGACGACAGGGGGAGGAGGGAGCAGTACTTC. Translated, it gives CATSREDDRGRREQYF.